What follows describes a single TCR beta chain. The antigen remains unidentified. Here immunoSEQ multiplex PCR was the method, and the copy in TCRdb shows in-frame clones only, minus some. Counted here are around 2.5 million clones, roughly 93% occurring once; the ten biggest clones make up approximately 0.37%. Naive CD4+ cells were CD45RA-selected; the remaining cells were memory. This entry is derived from a study of shared clonotypes between healthy human individuals. Regarding the study as a whole: With several donors compared, roughly 5% of naive CD4 clonotypes were shared. Rarefaction analysis demonstrated incomplete sorted-subset sequencing notwithstanding large depth. In having few donors, the study represented limited genetic and exposure-history diversity.

The CDR3 loop spans 15 amino acids. V lost 1 base, J lost 5 bases, and 14 bases lay in between. CDR1 and CDR2 (germline): SGHNT, YENEEA. The TCR sequence derives from a man aged 18 to 35 in good health. Some clones in this sample may be carry-over from other donors' samples. This chain connects TRBV11-3 to TRBJ1-1; no reliable D call. The specimen sequenced was naive CD4+ T cells from PBMCs. Stated subset: CD45RA+ positively selected. The CDR3 loop reads CASSLVPGSGTEAFF. The CDR3 bases are TGTGCCAGCAGCTTAGTACCGGGATCGGGGACTGAAGCTTTCTTT.